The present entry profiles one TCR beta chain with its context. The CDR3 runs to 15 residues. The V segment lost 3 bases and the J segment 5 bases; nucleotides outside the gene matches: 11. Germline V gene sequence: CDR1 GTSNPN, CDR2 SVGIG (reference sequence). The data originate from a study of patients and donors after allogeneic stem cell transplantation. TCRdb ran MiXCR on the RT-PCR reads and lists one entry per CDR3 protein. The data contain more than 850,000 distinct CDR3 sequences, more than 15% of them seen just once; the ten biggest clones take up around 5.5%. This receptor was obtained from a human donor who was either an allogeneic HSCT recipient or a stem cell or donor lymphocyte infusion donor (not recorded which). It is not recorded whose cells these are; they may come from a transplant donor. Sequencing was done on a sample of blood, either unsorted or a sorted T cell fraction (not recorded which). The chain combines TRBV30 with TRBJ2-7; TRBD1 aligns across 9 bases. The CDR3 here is CAWSRGTGIDDEQYF. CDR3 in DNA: TGTGCCTGGAGCCGAGGGACAGGGATAGATGACGAGCAGTACTTC.